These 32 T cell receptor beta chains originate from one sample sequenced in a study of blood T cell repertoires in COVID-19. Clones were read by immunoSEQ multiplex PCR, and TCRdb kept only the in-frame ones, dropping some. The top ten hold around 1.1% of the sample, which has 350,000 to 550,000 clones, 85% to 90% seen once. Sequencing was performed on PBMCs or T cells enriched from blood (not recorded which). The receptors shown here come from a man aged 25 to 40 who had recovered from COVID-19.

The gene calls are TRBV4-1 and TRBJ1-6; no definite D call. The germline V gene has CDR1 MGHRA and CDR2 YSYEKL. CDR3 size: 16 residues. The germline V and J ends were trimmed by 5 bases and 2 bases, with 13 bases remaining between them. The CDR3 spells CASSGKGGTYNSPLHF. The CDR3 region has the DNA TGCGCCAGCAGCGGGAAGGGAGGTACCTATAATTCACCCCTCCACTTT.

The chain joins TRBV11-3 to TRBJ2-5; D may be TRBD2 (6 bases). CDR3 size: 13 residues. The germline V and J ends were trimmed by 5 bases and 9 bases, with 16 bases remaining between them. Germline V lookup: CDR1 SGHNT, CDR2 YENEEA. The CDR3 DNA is TGTGCCAGCAGCCCAACCGGGGGATTGGCCCAGTACTTC. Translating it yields CASSPTGGLAQYF.

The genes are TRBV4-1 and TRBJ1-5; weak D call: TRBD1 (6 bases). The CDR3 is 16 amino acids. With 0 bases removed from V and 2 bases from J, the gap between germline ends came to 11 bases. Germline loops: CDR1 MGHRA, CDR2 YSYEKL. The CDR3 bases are TGCGCCAGCAGCCAAGAATTGGGGGCGGGCAATCAGCCCCAGCATTTT. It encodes CASSQELGAGNQPQHF.

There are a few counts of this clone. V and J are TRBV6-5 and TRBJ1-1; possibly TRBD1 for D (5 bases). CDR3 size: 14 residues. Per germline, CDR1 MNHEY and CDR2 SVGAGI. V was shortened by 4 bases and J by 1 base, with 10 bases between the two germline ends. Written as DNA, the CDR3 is TGTGCCAGCAGTTGGCGGACACAGAACACTGAAGCTTTCTTT. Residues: CASSWRTQNTEAFF.

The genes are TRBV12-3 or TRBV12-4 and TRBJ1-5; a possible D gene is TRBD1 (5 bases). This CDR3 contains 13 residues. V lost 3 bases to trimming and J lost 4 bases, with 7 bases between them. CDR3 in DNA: TGTGCCAGCAGTTTCGGGGGAAATCAGCCCCAGCATTTT. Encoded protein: CASSFGGNQPQHF.

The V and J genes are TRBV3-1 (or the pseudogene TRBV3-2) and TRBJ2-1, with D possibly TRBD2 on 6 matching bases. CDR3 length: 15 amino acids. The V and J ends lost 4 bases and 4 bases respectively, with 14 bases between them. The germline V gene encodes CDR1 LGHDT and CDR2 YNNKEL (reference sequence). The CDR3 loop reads CASSPESGPYNEQFF. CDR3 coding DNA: TGTGCCAGCAGCCCCGAAAGCGGGCCGTACAATGAGCAGTTCTTC.

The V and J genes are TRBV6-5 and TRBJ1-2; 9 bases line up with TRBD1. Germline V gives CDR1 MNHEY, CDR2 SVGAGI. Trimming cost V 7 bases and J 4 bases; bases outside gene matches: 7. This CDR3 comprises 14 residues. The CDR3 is CASTGQGQRYGYTF. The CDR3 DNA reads TGTGCCAGCACCGGACAGGGGCAGCGCTATGGCTACACCTTC.

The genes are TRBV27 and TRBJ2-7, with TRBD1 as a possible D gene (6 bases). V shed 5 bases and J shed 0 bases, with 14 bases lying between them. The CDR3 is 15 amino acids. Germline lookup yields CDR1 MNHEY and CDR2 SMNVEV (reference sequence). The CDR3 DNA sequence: TGTGCCAGCAGTCGAGGGGGATCCCTCTCCTACGAGCAGTACTTC. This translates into CASSRGGSLSYEQYF.

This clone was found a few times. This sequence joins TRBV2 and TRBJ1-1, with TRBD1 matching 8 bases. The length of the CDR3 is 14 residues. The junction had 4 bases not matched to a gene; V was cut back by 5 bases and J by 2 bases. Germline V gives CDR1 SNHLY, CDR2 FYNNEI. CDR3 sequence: CASSTGTGNTEAFF. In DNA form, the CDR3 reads TGTGCCAGCAGTACCGGGACAGGCAACACTGAAGCTTTCTTT.

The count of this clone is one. CDR3 sequence reads: CASSLEGGQANSGNTIYF. CDR3 bases: TGTGCCAGCAGCTTAGAAGGGGGCCAGGCGAACTCTGGAAACACCATATATTTT. The J gene is TRBJ1-3, the V gene TRBV11-2, with 7 bases lining up with TRBD1. CDR3 length equals 18 residues. With V trimmed by 0 bases and J by 0 bases, 8 bases remained unmatched. In germline, CDR1 is SGHAT, CDR2 FQNNGV.

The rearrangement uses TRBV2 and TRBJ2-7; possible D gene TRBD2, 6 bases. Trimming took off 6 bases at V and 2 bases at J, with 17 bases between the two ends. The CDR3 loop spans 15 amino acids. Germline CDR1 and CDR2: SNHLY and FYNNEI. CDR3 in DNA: TGTGCCAGCAGGGCCCGGGACTTGCTGACCTACGAGCAGTACTTC. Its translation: CASRARDLLTYEQYF.

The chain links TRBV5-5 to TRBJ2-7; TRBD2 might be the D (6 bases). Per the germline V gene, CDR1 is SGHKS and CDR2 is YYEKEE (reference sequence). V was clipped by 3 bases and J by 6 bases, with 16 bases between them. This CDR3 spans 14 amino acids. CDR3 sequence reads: CASSWGTPVGEQYF. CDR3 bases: TGTGCCAGCAGCTGGGGGACTCCCGTTGGCGAGCAGTACTTC.

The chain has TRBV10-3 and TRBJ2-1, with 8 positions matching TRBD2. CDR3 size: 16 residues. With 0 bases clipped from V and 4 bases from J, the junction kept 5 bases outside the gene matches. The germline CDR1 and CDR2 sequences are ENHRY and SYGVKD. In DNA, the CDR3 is TGTGCCATCAGTGAGTCGAGCGGGGGACTTTACAATGAGCAGTTCTTC. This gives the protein CAISESSGGLYNEQFF.

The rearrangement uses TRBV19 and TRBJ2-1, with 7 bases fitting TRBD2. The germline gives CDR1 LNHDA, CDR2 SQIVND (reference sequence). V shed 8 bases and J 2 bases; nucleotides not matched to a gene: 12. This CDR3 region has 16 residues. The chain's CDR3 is CASQNVAGDPYNEQFF. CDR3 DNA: TGTGCCAGTCAAAATGTTGCGGGAGACCCCTACAATGAGCAGTTCTTC.

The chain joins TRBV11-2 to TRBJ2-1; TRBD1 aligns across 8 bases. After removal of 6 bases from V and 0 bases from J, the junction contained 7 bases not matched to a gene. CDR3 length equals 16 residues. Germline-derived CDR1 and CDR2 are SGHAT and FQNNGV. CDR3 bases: TGTGCCAGCAGTAGGGACAGGACCAGCTCCTACAATGAGCAGTTCTTC. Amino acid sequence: CASSRDRTSSYNEQFF.

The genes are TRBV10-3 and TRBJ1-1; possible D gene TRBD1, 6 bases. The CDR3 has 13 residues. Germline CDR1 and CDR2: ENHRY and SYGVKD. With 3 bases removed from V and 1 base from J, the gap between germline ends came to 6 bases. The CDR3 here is CAISDRGNTEAFF. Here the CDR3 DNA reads TGTGCCATCAGTGACAGGGGGAACACTGAAGCTTTCTTT.

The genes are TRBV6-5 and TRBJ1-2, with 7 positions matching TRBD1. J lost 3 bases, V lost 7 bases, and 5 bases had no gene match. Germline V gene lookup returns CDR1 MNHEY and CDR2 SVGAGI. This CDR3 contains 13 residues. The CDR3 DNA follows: TGTGCCAGCAATACAGGGGTAGACTATGGCTACACCTTC. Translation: CASNTGVDYGYTF.

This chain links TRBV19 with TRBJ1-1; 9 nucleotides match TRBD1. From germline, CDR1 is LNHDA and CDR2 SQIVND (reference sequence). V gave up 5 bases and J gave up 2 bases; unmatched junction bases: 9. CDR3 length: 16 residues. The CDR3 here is CASSPGQGSPNTEAFF. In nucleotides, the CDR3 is TGTGCCAGTAGTCCAGGACAGGGGTCCCCAAACACTGAAGCTTTCTTT.

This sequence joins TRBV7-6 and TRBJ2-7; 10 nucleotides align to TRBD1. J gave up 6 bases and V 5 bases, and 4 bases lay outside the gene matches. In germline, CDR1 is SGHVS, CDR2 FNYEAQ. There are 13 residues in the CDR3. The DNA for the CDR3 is TGTGCCAGCAGCGGGAGGGACAGGGGCGAGCAGTACTTC. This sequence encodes CASSGRDRGEQYF.

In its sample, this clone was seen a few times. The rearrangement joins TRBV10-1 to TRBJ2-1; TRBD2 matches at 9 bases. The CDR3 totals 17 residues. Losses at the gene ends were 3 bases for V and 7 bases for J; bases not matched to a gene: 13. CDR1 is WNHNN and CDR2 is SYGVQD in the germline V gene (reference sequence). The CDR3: CASSDDGGAGGPNEQFF. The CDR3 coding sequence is TGCGCCAGCAGTGATGATGGTGGGGCGGGAGGGCCGAATGAGCAGTTCTTC.

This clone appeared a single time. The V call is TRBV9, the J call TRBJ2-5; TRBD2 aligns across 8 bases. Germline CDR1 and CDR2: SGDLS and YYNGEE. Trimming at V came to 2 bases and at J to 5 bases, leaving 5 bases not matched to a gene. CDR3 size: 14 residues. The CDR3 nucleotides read TGTGCCAGCAGCGTTACGGGAGGGTGGGAGACCCAGTACTTC. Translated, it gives CASSVTGGWETQYF.

In DNA, the CDR3 is TGTGCCTGTCAGGGGGGCTCCTACAATGAGCAGTTCTTC. Encoded protein: CACQGGSYNEQFF. V gene TRBV30 combines with J gene TRBJ2-1; tentatively, D is TRBD1 (7 bases). This CDR3 region has 13 residues. V lost 6 bases and J lost 0, with 9 bases in between. CDR1 and CDR2 (germline): GTSNPN, SVGIG (reference sequence).

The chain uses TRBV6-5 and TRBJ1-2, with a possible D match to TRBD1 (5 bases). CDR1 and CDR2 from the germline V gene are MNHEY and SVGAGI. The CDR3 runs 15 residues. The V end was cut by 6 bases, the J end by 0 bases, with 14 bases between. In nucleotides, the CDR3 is TGTGCCAGCAGCATACGGGGGATGGCTAACTATGGCTACACCTTC. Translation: CASSIRGMANYGYTF.

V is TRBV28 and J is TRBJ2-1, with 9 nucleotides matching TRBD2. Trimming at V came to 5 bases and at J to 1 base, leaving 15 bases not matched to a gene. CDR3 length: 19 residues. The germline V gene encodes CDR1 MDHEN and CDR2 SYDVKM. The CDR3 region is CASSRVGSGSVGSYNEQFF. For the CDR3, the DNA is TGTGCCAGCAGTCGAGTAGGTAGCGGGAGCGTAGGTTCCTACAATGAGCAGTTCTTC.

The CDR3 nucleotides are TGTGCCAGCAGCTGGGGGCCGAATGACAGGGGATTCGGTTCACCCCTCCACTTT. It yields the protein CASSWGPNDRGFGSPLHF. V and J are TRBV5-6 and TRBJ1-6, with 8 nucleotides matching TRBD1. CDR1 SGHDT and CDR2 YYEEEE come from the germline V gene. V lost 3 bases and J lost 9; bases outside the gene matches: 17. The CDR3 sequence is 18 residues long.

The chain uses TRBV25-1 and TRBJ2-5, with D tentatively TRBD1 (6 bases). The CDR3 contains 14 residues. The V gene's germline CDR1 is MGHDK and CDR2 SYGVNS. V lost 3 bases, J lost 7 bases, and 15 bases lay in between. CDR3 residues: CASSDYDPRGTQYF. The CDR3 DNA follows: TGTGCCAGCAGTGATTACGACCCCAGGGGGACCCAGTACTTC.

The CDR3 loop is CASSPGTEHLELFF. The CDR3 nucleotides read TGCGCCAGCAGCCCCGGGACAGAGCATTTGGAACTGTTTTTT. The chain carries TRBV5-1 and TRBJ1-4; 7 bases agree with TRBD1. This CDR3 is 14 amino acids long. Germline loops: CDR1 SGHRS, CDR2 YFSETQ. The ends lost 4 bases at V and 12 bases at J; junction bases unmatched: 12. Full variable domain (rest looked up from reference TRBV5-1 and TRBJ1-4): KAGVTQTPRYLIKTRGQQVTLSCSPISGHRSVSWYQQTPGQGLQFLFEYFSETQRNKGNFPGRFSGRQFSNSRSEMNVSTLELGDSALYLCASSPGTEHLELFFGSGTQLSVL.

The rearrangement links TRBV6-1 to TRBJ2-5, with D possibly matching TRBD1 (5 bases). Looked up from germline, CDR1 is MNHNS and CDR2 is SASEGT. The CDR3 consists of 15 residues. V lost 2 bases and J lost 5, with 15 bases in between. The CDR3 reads CASSESGRDSETQYF. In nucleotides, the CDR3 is TGTGCCAGCAGTGAAAGTGGCAGGGATTCCGAGACCCAGTACTTC.

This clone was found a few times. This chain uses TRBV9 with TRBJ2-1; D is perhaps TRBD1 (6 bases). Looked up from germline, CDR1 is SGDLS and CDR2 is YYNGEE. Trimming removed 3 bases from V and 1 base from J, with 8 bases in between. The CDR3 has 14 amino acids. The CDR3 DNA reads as TGTGCCAGCAGCGCGGGACAATCCTACAATGAGCAGTTCTTC. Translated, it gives CASSAGQSYNEQFF. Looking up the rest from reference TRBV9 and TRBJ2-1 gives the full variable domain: DSGVTQTPKHLITATGQRVTLRCSPRSGDLSVYWYQQSLDQGLQFLIQYYNGEERAKGNILERFSAQQFPDLHSELNLSSLELGDSALYFCASSAGQSYNEQFFGPGTRLTVL.

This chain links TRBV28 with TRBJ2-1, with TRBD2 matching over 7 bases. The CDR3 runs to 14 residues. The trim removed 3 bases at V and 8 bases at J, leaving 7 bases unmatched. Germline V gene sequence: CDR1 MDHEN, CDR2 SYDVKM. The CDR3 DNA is TGTGCCAGCAGTTTGGCGGGAGAGGTCTATGAGCAGTTCTTC. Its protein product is CASSLAGEVYEQFF.

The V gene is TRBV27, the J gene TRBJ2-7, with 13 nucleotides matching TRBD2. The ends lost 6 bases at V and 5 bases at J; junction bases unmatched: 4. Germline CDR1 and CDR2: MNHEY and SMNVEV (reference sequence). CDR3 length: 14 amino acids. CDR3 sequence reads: CASRLAGGLHEQYF. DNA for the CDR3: TGTGCCAGCAGACTAGCGGGAGGGTTGCACGAGCAGTACTTC.

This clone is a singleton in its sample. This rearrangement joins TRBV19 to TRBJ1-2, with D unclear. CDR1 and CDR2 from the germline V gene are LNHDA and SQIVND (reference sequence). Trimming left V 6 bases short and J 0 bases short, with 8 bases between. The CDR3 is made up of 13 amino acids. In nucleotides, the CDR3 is TGTGCCAGTAGAACGGGAGCTAACTATGGCTACACCTTC. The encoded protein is CASRTGANYGYTF.